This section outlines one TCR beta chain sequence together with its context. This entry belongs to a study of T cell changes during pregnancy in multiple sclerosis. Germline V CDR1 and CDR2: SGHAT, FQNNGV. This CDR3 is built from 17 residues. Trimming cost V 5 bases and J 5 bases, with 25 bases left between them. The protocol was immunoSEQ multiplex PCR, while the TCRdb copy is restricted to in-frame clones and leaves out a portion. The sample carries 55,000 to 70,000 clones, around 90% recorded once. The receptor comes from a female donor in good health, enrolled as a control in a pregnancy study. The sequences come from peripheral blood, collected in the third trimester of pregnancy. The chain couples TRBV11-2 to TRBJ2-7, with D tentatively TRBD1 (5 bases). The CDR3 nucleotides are TGTGCCAGCAGCGCGTACAAGGGGTGGCAGGGTGGAAACGAGCAGTACTTC. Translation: CASSAYKGWQGGNEQYF.